The clone carrying this T cell receptor (beta chain) was counted a single time. The CDR3 length is 12 residues. Per the germline V gene, CDR1 is MNHEY and CDR2 is SVGEGT. The data belong to a study of identical twins. TCRdb itself ran the 5' RACE reads through MiXCR, one entry per CDR3 protein. Among 1.5 million or so distinct CDR3 sequences, less than 35% were seen once, and the ten largest hold under 0.35%. Sequencing used cord blood. This receptor was taken from a newborn girl in good health. This rearrangement joins TRBV6-2 or TRBV6-3 to TRBJ2-5; D is unclear. The J call may be in error: the DNA end matches TRBJ2-7 better. CDR3 residues: CASNQVPYEQYF. The DNA of the CDR3 is TGTGCCAGCAACCAGGTTCCCTACGAGCAGTACTTC.